This T cell receptor (beta chain) is from a study of T cell clonality in common variable immunodeficiency. CVID meant reduced serum IgG, IgA and/or IgM plus specific antibody deficiency. CVID subjects were about 14 female and more than 25 male, aged roughly 8 to 64. This clone was recorded at least ten times. What it binds is unknown. The CDR3 end is not reached by the read, which stops 3 residues before it; the germline J gene fills it in. Study-wide results and caveats: Reportedly, TCR beta sequences from common variable immunodeficiency showed fewer deletions and N-nucleotide insertions. Links between repertoire features and CVID complications were heterogeneity-limited. Authors noted CVID clonality's cause needs subpopulation repertoire sequencing.

The assay was immunoSEQ multiplex PCR, and TCRdb's table has in-frame clones only and misses some. This repertoire holds 15,000 to 20,000 clones, and none appear only once. The CDR3 runs 15 residues. Trimming left V 1 base short and J 2 bases short, with 9 bases between. CDR1 is SGHTA, CDR2 FQGNSA, per germline. Sequences were obtained from peripheral blood mononuclear cells. This receptor was identified in a human donor with common variable immunodeficiency. This chain joins TRBV7-2 and TRBJ2-1, with no clear D. CDR3 amino acids: CASSLVLAPYNEQFF. CDR3 DNA, as far as it was read: TGTGCCAGCAGCTTAGTATTGGCACCCTACAATGAG.